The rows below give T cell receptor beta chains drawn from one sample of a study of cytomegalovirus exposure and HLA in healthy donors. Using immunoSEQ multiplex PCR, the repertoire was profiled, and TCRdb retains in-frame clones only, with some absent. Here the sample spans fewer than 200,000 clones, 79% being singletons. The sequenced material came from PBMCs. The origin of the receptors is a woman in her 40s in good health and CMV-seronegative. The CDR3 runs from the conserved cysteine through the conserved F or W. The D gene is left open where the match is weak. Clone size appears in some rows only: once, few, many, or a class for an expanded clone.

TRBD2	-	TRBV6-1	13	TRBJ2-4	TGTGCCAGCAGCGCGGGGGGCCAAAACATTCAGTACTTC	CASSAGGQNIQYF
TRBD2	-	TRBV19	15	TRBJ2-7	TGTGCCAGTAGTCTGGCTAGCGGACTGATATACGAGCAGTACTTC	CASSLASGLIYEQYF
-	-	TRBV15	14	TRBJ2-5	TGTGCCACCAGCAGAGACAGGTGGGAAGAGACCCAGTACTTC	CATSRDRWEETQYF
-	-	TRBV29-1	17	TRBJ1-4	TGCAGCGCCCGAATGCGGTCGGGGTTCCCAACTAATGAAAAACTGTTTTTT	CSARMRSGFPTNEKLFF
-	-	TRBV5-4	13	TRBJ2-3	TGTGCCAGCAGCTTGGCAGCCCAGGGCCCGCAGTATTTT	CASSLAAQGPQYF
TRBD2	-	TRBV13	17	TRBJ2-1	TGTGCCAGCAGCTTAGGCCTAACCAGCGGGAGCAACAATGAGCAGTTCTTC	CASSLGLTSGSNNEQFF
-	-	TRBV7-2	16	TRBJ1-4	TGTGCCAGCAGCGCGGTGGGGGGGCTTACGATTGAAAAACTGTTTTTT	CASSAVGGLTIEKLFF
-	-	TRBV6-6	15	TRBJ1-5	TGTGCCAGCAGTGACGGACAGAGCCTTTTCGAGCCCCAGCATTTT	CASSDGQSLFEPQHF
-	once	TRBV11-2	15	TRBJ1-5	TGTGCCAGCAGCTTAGCAGGGGCTAGCAATCAGCCCCAGCATTTT	CASSLAGASNQPQHF
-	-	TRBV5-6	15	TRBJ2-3	TGTGCCAGCAGCTTGTCCGGGGGAGGCACAGATACGCAGTATTTT	CASSLSGGGTDTQYF
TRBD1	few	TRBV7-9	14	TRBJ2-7	TGTGCCAGCAGCTTAGAGGGGACAGTTCGTGAGCAGTACTTC	CASSLEGTVREQYF
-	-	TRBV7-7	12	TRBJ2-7	TGTGCTAGCAGCTTACCGCGAAACGAGCAGTACTTC	CASSLPRNEQYF
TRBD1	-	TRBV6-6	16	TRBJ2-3	TGTGCCAGCAGTTACATGCGACAGGGCCGCACAGATACGCAGTATTTT	CASSYMRQGRTDTQYF
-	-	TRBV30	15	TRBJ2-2	TGTGCCTGGAGTGATTTGGGGGGGCCGGCCGGGGAGCTGTTTTTT	CAWSDLGGPAGELFF
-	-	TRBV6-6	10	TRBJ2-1	TGTGCCAGCGGCAAGAATGAGCAGTTCTTC	CASGKNEQFF